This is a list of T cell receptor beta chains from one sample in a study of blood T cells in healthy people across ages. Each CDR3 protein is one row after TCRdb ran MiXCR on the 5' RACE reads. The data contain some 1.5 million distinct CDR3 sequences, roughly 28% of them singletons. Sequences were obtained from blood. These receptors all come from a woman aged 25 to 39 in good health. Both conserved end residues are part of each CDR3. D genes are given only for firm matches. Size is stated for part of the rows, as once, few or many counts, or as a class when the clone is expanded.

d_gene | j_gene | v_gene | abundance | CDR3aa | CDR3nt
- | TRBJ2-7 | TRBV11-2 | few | CASSLEAGANYEQYF | TGTGCCAGCAGCTTAGAGGCAGGGGCGAACTACGAGCAGTACTTC
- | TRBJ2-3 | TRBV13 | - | CASSLRSRLWDTQYF | TGTGCCAGCAGCTTGAGAAGTCGGCTCTGGGATACGCAGTATTTT
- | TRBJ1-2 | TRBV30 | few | CAWSRDTSNYGYTF | TGTGCCTGGAGCCGGGACACCTCTAACTATGGCTACACCTTC
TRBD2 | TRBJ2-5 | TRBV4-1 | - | CASSVTPSGGTQYF | TGCGCCAGCAGTGTTACCCCCAGCGGGGGGACCCAGTACTTC
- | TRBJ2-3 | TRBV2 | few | CASSESDLSTDTQYF | TGTGCCAGCAGTGAGTCAGATTTGAGCACAGATACGCAGTATTTT
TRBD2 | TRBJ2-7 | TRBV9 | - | CASSVGPSGGPVVYEQYF | TGTGCCAGCAGCGTAGGGCCTAGCGGGGGCCCCGTGGTCTACGAGCAGTACTTC
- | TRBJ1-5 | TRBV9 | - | CASSVGHSPNQPQHF | TGTGCCAGCAGCGTAGGGCACAGTCCGAATCAGCCCCAGCATTTT
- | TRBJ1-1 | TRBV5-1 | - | CASSLDQLKLNTEAFF | TGCGCCAGCAGCTTGGATCAGCTGAAGCTGAACACTGAAGCTTTCTTT
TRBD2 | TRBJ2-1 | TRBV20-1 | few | CSARDRGVRNEQFF | TGCAGTGCTAGAGATCGGGGGGTGCGGAATGAGCAGTTCTTC
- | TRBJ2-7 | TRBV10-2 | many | CASSESKADRQPYEQYF | TGCGCCAGCAGTGAGTCGAAGGCGGACAGACAACCCTACGAGCAGTACTTC
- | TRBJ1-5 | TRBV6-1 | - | CASSAGGPRDQPQHF | TGTGCCAGCAGTGCTGGGGGCCCTCGGGATCAGCCCCAGCATTTT
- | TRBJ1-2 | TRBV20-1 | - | CSALVGALGIYYGYTF | TGCAGTGCCTTGGTAGGGGCGCTGGGTATTTACTATGGCTACACCTTC
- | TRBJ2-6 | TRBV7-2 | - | CASSVQGTRISPGANVLTF | TGTGCCAGCAGCGTACAGGGCACGAGGATAAGCCCTGGGGCCAACGTCCTGACTTTC
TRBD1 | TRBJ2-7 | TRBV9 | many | CASSPKDRGLTYEQYF | TGTGCCAGCAGCCCAAAAGACAGGGGGCTAACCTACGAGCAGTACTTC
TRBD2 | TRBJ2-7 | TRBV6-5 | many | CASTRRTSGVYEQYF | TGTGCCAGCACACGACGGACTAGCGGGGTATACGAGCAGTACTTC
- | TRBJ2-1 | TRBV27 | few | CASPDGREDIQCGEQFF | TGTGCCAGCCCCGACGGCAGAGAAGATATACAATGCGGTGAGCAGTTCTTC
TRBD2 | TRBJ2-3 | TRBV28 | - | CASRLAGKDTQYF | TGTGCCAGCAGACTAGCGGGGAAGGATACGCAGTATTTT
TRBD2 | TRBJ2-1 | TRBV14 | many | CASSQSRLAGGGYNEQFF | TGTGCCAGCAGCCAGAGTAGACTAGCGGGAGGAGGGTACAATGAGCAGTTCTTC
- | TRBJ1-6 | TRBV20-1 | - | CSARGGGVIDNSPLHF | TGCAGTGCTAGAGGGGGTGGGGTTATCGATAATTCACCCCTCCACTTT
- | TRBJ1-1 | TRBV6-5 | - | CAISRGTEAFF | TGTGCCATCTCCAGGGGTACTGAAGCTTTCTTT
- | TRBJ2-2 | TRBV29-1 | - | CSVEGEQGRTGELFF | TGCAGCGTTGAAGGGGAACAGGGACGAACCGGGGAGCTGTTTTTT
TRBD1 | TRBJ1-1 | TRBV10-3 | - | CAISRTGTGNTEAFF | TGTGCCATCAGTAGAACCGGGACAGGGAACACTGAAGCTTTCTTT
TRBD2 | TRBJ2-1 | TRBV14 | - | CASSQGTSGGAKDNEQFF | TGTGCCAGCAGCCAAGGGACTAGCGGGGGGGCGAAAGACAATGAGCAGTTCTTC
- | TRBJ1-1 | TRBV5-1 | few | CASSAGSGLTEAFF | TGCGCCAGCAGCGCAGGGTCAGGGTTAACTGAAGCTTTCTTT
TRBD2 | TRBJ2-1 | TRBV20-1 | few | CSAHPGTSAAGEQFF | TGCAGTGCCCATCCCGGGACTAGCGCCGCGGGTGAGCAGTTCTTC
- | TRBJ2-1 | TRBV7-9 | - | CASSQGQSYNEQFF | TGTGCCAGCAGCCAAGGGCAGTCCTACAATGAGCAGTTCTTC
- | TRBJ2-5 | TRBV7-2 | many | CASSLDSQWETQYF | TGTGCCAGCAGCTTAGACAGCCAATGGGAGACCCAGTACTTC
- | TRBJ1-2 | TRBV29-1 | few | CSVSLANYGYTF | TGCAGCGTTTCCCTGGCTAACTATGGCTACACCTTC
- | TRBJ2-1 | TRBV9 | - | CASSVGYRDNEQFF | TGTGCCAGCAGCGTAGGGTATAGGGACAATGAGCAGTTCTTC
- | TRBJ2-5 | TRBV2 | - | CASRRRAQETQYF | TGTGCCAGCAGGCGACGGGCCCAAGAGACCCAGTACTTC
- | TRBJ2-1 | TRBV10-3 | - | CAISESKRPRNEQFF | TGTGCCATCAGTGAGTCGAAGAGGCCCCGCAATGAGCAGTTCTTC
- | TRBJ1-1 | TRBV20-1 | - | CSALAGVGTEAFF | TGCAGTGCGTTAGCAGGGGTGGGGACTGAAGCTTTCTTT